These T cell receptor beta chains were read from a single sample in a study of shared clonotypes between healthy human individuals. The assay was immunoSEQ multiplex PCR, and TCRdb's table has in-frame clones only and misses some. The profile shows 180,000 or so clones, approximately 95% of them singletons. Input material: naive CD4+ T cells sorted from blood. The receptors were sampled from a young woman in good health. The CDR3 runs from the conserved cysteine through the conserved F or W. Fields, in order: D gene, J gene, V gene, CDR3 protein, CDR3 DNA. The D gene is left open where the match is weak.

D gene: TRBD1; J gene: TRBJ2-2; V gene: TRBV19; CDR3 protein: CASSPGTGNTGELFF; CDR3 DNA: TGTGCCAGTAGTCCCGGGACAGGAAACACCGGGGAGCTGTTTTTT
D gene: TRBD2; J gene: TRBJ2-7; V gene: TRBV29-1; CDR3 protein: CSVGGSEGSYEQYF; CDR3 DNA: TGCAGCGTGGGGGGGTCGGAGGGATCCTACGAGCAGTACTTC
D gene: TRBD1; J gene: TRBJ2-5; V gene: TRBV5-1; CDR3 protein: CASSFTRVTGGIKTQYF; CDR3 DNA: TGCGCCAGCAGCTTCACCCGGGTGACAGGGGGAATAAAGACCCAGTACTTC
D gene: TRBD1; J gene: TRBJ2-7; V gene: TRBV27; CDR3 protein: CASMKGQAAYEQYF; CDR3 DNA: TGTGCCAGCATGAAAGGACAGGCCGCCTACGAGCAGTACTTC
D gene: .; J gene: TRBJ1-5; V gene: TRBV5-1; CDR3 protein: CASSLEGRGTQPQHF; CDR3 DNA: TGCGCCAGCAGCTTGGAAGGTAGGGGGACTCAGCCCCAGCATTTT
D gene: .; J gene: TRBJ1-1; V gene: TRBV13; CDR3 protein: CASSLVIGGVSMNTEAFF; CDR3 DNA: TGTGCCAGCAGCTTAGTTATAGGGGGGGTCAGTATGAACACTGAAGCTTTCTTT
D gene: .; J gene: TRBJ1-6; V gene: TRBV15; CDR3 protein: CATSRELSPNSPLHF; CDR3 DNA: TGTGCCACCAGCAGAGAACTGTCGCCTAATTCACCCCTCCACTTT
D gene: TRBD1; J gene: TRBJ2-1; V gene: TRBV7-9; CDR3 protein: CASSLAAYRDRADNEQFF; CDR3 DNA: TGTGCCAGCAGCTTAGCCGCTTACCGGGACAGGGCCGACAATGAGCAGTTCTTC
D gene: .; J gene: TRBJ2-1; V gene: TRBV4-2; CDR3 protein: CASSQERRGHIGEQFF; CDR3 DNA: TGTGCCAGCAGCCAGGAGAGGAGGGGGCATATAGGTGAGCAGTTCTTC
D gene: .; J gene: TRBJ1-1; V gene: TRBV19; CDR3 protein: CASSMGQMNTEAFF; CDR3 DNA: TGTGCCAGTAGTATGGGACAAATGAACACTGAAGCTTTCTTT